These 25 T cell receptor beta chains originate from one sample sequenced in a study of blood T cell repertoires in COVID-19. TCRdb's copy holds only in-frame clones and misses some; the assay was immunoSEQ multiplex PCR. This repertoire shows about 240,000 clones, 75% to 85% found once; its top ten account for 6% to 8%. The material sequenced was peripheral blood. These receptors came from a woman aged 80 or over with COVID-19, enrolled during active disease.

The CDR3 spells CASSPYGGTGELFF. In nucleotides, the CDR3 is TGTGCCAGCAGCCCCTATGGAGGCACCGGGGAGCTGTTTTTT. The chain employs TRBV28 and TRBJ2-2, with D perhaps TRBD2 (5 bases). This CDR3 comprises 14 residues. The germline V gene encodes CDR1 MDHEN and CDR2 SYDVKM. V shed 6 bases and J shed 4 bases, with 12 bases lying between them.

The chain uses TRBV6-6 and TRBJ1-2; D is possibly TRBD1 (5 bases). The V gene lost 3 bases and the J gene lost 1 base, with 9 bases spanning the gap. This CDR3 has 14 residues. Germline values: CDR1 MNHNY, CDR2 SVGAGI (reference sequence). The CDR3 protein is CASSYKGLNYGYTF. The DNA for the CDR3 is TGTGCCAGCAGTTATAAGGGGCTTAACTATGGCTACACCTTC.

This clone has only a few counts. This chain connects TRBV27 to TRBJ2-7; 11 positions match TRBD2. The CDR3 extends over 16 amino acids. The V segment lost 3 bases and the J segment 2 bases; nucleotides outside the gene matches: 6. CDR1 MNHEY and CDR2 SMNVEV come from the germline V gene (reference sequence). CDR3 DNA sequence: TGTGCCAGCAGTTTTGTCGGGACTAGCGGAGCCTACGAGCAGTACTTC. Its protein product is CASSFVGTSGAYEQYF.

The sample holds one count of this clone. The CDR3: CASSEGRLNQPQHF. Written as DNA, the CDR3 is TGTGCCAGCAGTGAAGGGAGGTTGAATCAGCCCCAGCATTTT. The chain combines TRBV2 with TRBJ1-5; no firm D call. V was cut by 1 base and J by 4 bases, with 8 bases left in between. Germline loops: CDR1 SNHLY, CDR2 FYNNEI. The CDR3 loop spans 14 amino acids.

The chain is built from TRBV2 and TRBJ2-5; 9 nucleotides align to TRBD2. V trimming: 5 bases; J trimming: 5 bases; junction bases outside the gene matches: 6. The CDR3 loop spans 14 amino acids. Germline V lookup: CDR1 SNHLY, CDR2 FYNNEI. Here the CDR3 reads CASSWLAGMETQYF. DNA for the CDR3: TGTGCCAGCAGTTGGCTAGCGGGAATGGAGACCCAGTACTTC.

The genes are TRBV5-1 and TRBJ2-2; a possible D gene is TRBD2 (6 bases). V lost 4 bases and J lost 5, with 12 bases in between. In germline, CDR1 is SGHRS, CDR2 YFSETQ. The CDR3 is 14 residues long. The CDR3 region has the DNA TGCGCCAGCAGCGGGACTCTCGGAACCGGGGAGCTGTTTTTT. It is translated as CASSGTLGTGELFF. The whole variable domain, remainder taken from reference TRBV5-1 and TRBJ2-2, is KAGVTQTPRYLIKTRGQQVTLSCSPISGHRSVSWYQQTPGQGLQFLFEYFSETQRNKGNFPGRFSGRQFSNSRSEMNVSTLELGDSALYLCASSGTLGTGELFFGEGSRLTVL.

This chain connects TRBV28 to TRBJ2-5; 8 bases map to TRBD2. This CDR3 has 12 amino acids. V trimming: 5 bases; J trimming: 6 bases; junction bases outside the gene matches: 2. Looked up from germline, CDR1 is MDHEN and CDR2 is SYDVKM. As DNA, the CDR3 is TGTGCCAGCAGTACGGGGGGGAAGACCCAGTACTTC. This sequence encodes CASSTGGKTQYF.

The V and J genes are TRBV6-5 and TRBJ1-1; D possibly corresponds to TRBD1 (6 bases). With 7 bases removed from V and 5 bases from J, the gap between germline ends came to 17 bases. Germline loops: CDR1 MNHEY, CDR2 SVGAGI. CDR3 length: 14 residues. The CDR3 DNA sequence: TGTGCCAGCACCTCAGGGGACATCGAGACTGAAGCTTTCTTT. It encodes CASTSGDIETEAFF.

This clone was seen repeatedly, ten times or more. J is TRBJ2-2 and V is TRBV7-3, with D perhaps matching TRBD2 (6 bases). V lost 8 bases and J lost 1, with 14 bases in between. The CDR3 extends over 15 amino acids. Per the germline V gene, CDR1 is SGHTA and CDR2 is FQGTGA. The CDR3 sequence: CASRSTGGNTGELFF. The CDR3 region has the DNA TGTGCCAGCCGGTCTACCGGGGGGAACACCGGGGAGCTGTTTTTT.

CDR3 loop: CASSAPGQYGYTF. The CDR3 coding sequence is TGTGCCAGCAGTGCTCCGGGACAGTATGGCTACACCTTC. The chain has TRBV28 and TRBJ1-2; 7 bases match TRBD1. The CDR3 loop spans 13 amino acids. Trimming at V came to 5 bases and at J to 5 bases, leaving 5 bases not matched to a gene. The germline gives CDR1 MDHEN, CDR2 SYDVKM.

This rearrangement joins TRBV27 to TRBJ2-2; 13 bases are a match to TRBD2. The CDR3 length is 17 residues. With V trimmed by 6 bases and J by 4 bases, 8 bases remained unmatched. CDR1 and CDR2 from the germline V gene are MNHEY and SMNVEV (reference sequence). The CDR3 bases are TGTGCCAGCAGACTTCCTCGACTAGCGGGGGGCACCGGGGAGCTGTTTTTT. Translation: CASRLPRLAGGTGELFF.

The genes are TRBV10-3 and TRBJ2-4, with 7 bases lining up with TRBD1. Germline CDR1 is ENHRY and CDR2 is SYGVKD. The CDR3 has 15 residues. Trimming at V came to 1 base and at J to 1 base, leaving 1 base not matched to a gene. Here the CDR3 DNA reads TGTGCCATCAGTGAGTGGGACAGCGCCAAAAACATTCAGTACTTC. Its protein is CAISEWDSAKNIQYF.

The chain links TRBV7-9 to TRBJ1-6; TRBD1 matches at 9 bases. Germline loops: CDR1 SEHNR, CDR2 FQNEAQ (reference sequence). This CDR3 is 14 amino acids long. The trim removed 5 bases at V and 7 bases at J, leaving 3 bases unmatched. CDR3 protein: CASSMDRGNSPLHF. The CDR3 nucleotides are TGTGCCAGCAGCATGGACAGGGGAAATTCACCCCTCCACTTT.

The gene calls are TRBV21-1 and TRBJ1-5; the table's D gene call, TRBD1, was not cross checked with the DNA. TRBV21-1 is a pseudogene locus. This CDR3 is 18 amino acids long. CDR3 sequence: CASSACRRGQELYQPQHF. The CDR3 DNA reads as TGTGCCAGCAGCGCTTGTAGGCGGGGACAGGAGCTTTATCAGCCCCAGCATTTT.

The rearrangement joins TRBV6-2 or TRBV6-3 to TRBJ2-3; 9 bases are shared with TRBD1. The CDR3 covers 15 residues. The V and J ends lost 2 bases and 4 bases, in that order; junction bases with no gene match: 4. Germline CDR1 MNHEY, CDR2 SVGEGT. CDR3 in DNA: TGTGCCAGCAGTTACGAATGGACAGGGGCAGATACGCAGTATTTT. It encodes CASSYEWTGADTQYF.

The CDR3 bases are TGTGCCAGTAGTCCCACCGGGACAGACAACACTGAAGCTTTCTTT. It specifies CASSPTGTDNTEAFF. The chain is built from TRBV19 and TRBJ1-1; TRBD1 agrees at 7 bases. CDR1 and CDR2 from the germline V gene are LNHDA and SQIVND (reference sequence). V dropped 5 bases and J dropped 2; count of bases not matched to a gene: 8. The CDR3 contains 15 residues.

The chain recombines TRBV18 with TRBJ2-3; tentatively, D is TRBD1 (5 bases). V was shortened by 3 bases and J by 2 bases, with 12 bases between the two germline ends. CDR1 and CDR2 from the germline V gene are KGHSH and LQKENI. This CDR3 is built from 15 residues. CDR3 nucleotide sequence: TGTGCCAGCTCACCGGGGCGGCTTCTCACAGATACGCAGTATTTT. It encodes CASSPGRLLTDTQYF.

The chain recombines TRBV5-1 with TRBJ2-1; 7 nucleotides agree with TRBD2. Per the germline V gene, CDR1 is SGHRS and CDR2 is YFSETQ. This CDR3 spans 16 amino acids. The V gene end was trimmed by 5 bases and the J gene end by 1 base; junction bases not matched to a gene: 9. The chain's CDR3 is CASSFIGRTSYNEQFF. The CDR3, as DNA: TGCGCCAGCAGTTTCATCGGGAGGACTTCCTACAATGAGCAGTTCTTC.

This chain connects TRBV7-3 to TRBJ2-7, with TRBD1 matching over 11 bases. V lost 5 bases, J lost 3 bases, and 6 bases stayed unmatched. Germline-derived CDR1 and CDR2 are SGHTA and FQGTGA. CDR3 length: 15 residues. CDR3 in DNA: TGTGCCAGCAGCGAGGCCGGGACAGGGGGCTACGAGCAGTACTTC. As protein: CASSEAGTGGYEQYF.

The gene calls are TRBV19 and TRBJ1-3, with 9 bases aligning to TRBD1. Germline V lookup: CDR1 LNHDA, CDR2 SQIVND (reference sequence). V was clipped by 7 bases and J by 5 bases; unmatched bases: 6. The CDR3 extends over 14 amino acids. For the CDR3, the DNA is TGTGCCAGTACCGTACAGGGGGCAAGAAACACCATATATTTT. It specifies CASTVQGARNTIYF.

The rearrangement joins TRBV5-1 to TRBJ1-6; 7 nucleotides align to TRBD1. J lost 6 bases, V lost 7 bases, and 7 bases had no gene match. Germline values: CDR1 SGHRS, CDR2 YFSETQ. This CDR3 is built from 14 residues. CDR3 in DNA: TGCGCCAGCGGGTTCGGGGACAGTAATTCACCCCTCCACTTT. As protein: CASGFGDSNSPLHF.

V usage is TRBV30 and J usage is TRBJ2-5, with 7 bases matching TRBD1. CDR3 length: 12 amino acids. V gave up 5 bases and J gave up 5 bases; unmatched junction bases: 5. CDR1 and CDR2 (germline): GTSNPN, SVGIG (reference sequence). The DNA for the CDR3 is TGTGCCTGGGGCAGGGGGACGGAGACCCAGTACTTC. This gives the protein CAWGRGTETQYF.

This chain joins TRBV7-2 and TRBJ1-2; unclear D gene. Germline-derived CDR1 and CDR2 are SGHTA and FQGNSA. The CDR3 covers 14 residues. The V gene lost 4 bases and the J gene lost 8 bases, with 17 bases spanning the gap. The CDR3 loop reads CASSSRGSLRGYTF. The CDR3 DNA follows: TGTGCCAGCAGCTCCCGAGGGAGCTTGAGAGGCTACACCTTC.

The genes are TRBV9 and TRBJ1-5, with TRBD1 as a possible D gene (6 bases). CDR3 size: 14 residues. V lost 7 bases to trimming and J lost 0 bases, with 11 bases between them. The germline gives CDR1 SGDLS, CDR2 YYNGEE. CDR3: CASGKGDSNQPQHF. DNA of the CDR3: TGTGCCAGCGGAAAGGGGGATAGCAATCAGCCCCAGCATTTT.

This chain joins TRBV7-9 and TRBJ1-4, with 9 bases fitting TRBD1. Per the germline V gene, CDR1 is SEHNR and CDR2 is FQNEAQ (reference sequence). Trimming took 3 bases from V and 10 from J; bases not matched to a gene: 0. The CDR3 spans 12 residues. The CDR3 here is CASSLDRGKLFF. The CDR3 bases are TGTGCCAGCAGCTTGGACAGGGGAAAACTGTTTTTT.